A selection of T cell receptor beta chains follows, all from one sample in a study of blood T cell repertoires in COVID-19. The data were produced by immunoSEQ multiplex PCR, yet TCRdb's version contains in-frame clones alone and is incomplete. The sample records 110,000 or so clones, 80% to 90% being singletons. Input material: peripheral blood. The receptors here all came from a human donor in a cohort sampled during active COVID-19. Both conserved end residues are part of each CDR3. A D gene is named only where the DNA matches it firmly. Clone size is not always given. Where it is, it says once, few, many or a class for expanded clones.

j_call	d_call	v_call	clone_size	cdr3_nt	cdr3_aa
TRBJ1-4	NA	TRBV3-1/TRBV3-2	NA	TGTGCCAGCAGCCGAAGAGGGGCAGGGGAGGGGGAAAAACTGTTTTTT	CASSRRGAGEGEKLFF
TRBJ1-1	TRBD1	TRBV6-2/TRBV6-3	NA	TGTGCCAGCAGTTCCGGGACAGGGAACACTGAAGCTTTCTTT	CASSSGTGNTEAFF
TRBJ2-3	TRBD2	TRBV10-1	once	TGCGCCAGCAGTTTTGGACTAGCGGGCACAGATACGCAGTATTTT	CASSFGLAGTDTQYF
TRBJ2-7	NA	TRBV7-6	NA	TGTGCCAGCAGCTTGGCCCGGGATCTGCAGTACTTC	CASSLARDLQYF
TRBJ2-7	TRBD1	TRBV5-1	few	TGCGCCAGCAGCTTGGTAGGCAGGGGGCCCTACGAGCAGTACTTC	CASSLVGRGPYEQYF
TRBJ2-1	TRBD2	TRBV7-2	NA	TGTGCCAGCAGCGTAGGGCTTGGGACTAGCGGGAACAATGAGCAGTTCTTC	CASSVGLGTSGNNEQFF
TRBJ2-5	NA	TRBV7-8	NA	TGTGCCAGCAGCCTGTGGTCAGGGGTCGGCCAAGAGACCCAGTACTTC	CASSLWSGVGQETQYF
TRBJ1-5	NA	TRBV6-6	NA	TGTGCCAGCAGGCCCCTACAGGGTGGCAATCAGCCCCAGCATTTT	CASRPLQGGNQPQHF
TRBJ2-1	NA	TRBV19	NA	TGTGCCACCTGTGCTAGGCGGAGCTCCTACAATGAGCAGTTCTTC	CATCARRSSYNEQFF
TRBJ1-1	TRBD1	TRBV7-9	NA	TGTGCCAGCAGCTTTTACAGGGGGGAGGGCACTGAAGCTTTCTTT	CASSFYRGEGTEAFF
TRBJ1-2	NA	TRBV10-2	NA	TGCGCCAGCAGTGAGTTCTTGGGCGGCTACACCTTC	CASSEFLGGYTF
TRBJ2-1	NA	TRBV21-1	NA	TGTGCCAGCAGCAAAGCCCAGGGGAGCCCCATTAACAATGAGCAGTTCTTC	CASSKAQGSPINNEQFF
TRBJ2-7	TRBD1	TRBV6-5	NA	TGTGCCAGCAGCAGTTGGACAGGGGCGACCGAGCAGTACTTC	CASSSWTGATEQYF
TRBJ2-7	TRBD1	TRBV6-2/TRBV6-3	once	TGTGCCAGCAGTTACCCACTCCCCGACAGGGGAGTAGGCTACGAGCAGTACTTC	CASSYPLPDRGVGYEQYF
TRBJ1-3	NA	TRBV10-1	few	TGCGCCAGCAGTTCGGACAGTGCGGGCTCTGGAAACACCATATATTTT	CASSSDSAGSGNTIYF
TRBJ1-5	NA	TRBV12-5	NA	TGTGCTAGTGCCGATGGAGGGCAGCCCCAGCATTTT	CASADGGQPQHF
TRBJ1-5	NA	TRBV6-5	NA	TGTGCCAGCACCCGGGAGAGCAATCAGCCCCAGCATTTT	CASTRESNQPQHF
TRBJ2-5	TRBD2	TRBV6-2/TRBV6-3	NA	TGTGCCAGCAGTTGGACTAGCGGGGGGTTTGAGACCCAGTACTTC	CASSWTSGGFETQYF
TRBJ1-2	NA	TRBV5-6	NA	TGTGCCAGCAGCTTAGGACAGCCCTTGATGCATGGCTACACCTTC	CASSLGQPLMHGYTF
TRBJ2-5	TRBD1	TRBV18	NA	TGTGCCAGCACCAGGGACAGTGCGGAGACCCAGTACTTC	CASTRDSAETQYF
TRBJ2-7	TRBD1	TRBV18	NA	TGTGCCAGCTCACCTAGGGACAGGGGAGTACACGAGCAGTACTTC	CASSPRDRGVHEQYF
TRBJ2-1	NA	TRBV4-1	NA	TGCGCCAGCAGCCAAGAGTCAAGCGGGCCCTACAATGAGCAGTTCTTC	CASSQESSGPYNEQFF